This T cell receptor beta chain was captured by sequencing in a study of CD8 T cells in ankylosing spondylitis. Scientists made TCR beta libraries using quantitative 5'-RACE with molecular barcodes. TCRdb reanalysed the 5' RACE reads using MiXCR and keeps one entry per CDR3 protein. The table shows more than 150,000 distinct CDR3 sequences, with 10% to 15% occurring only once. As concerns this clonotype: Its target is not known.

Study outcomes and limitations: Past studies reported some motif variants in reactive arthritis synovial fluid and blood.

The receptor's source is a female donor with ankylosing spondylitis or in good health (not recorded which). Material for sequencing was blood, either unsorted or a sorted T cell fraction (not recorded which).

The CDR3 DNA is TGTGCCAGCAGCTTAGTAGCGCAGGGCACCTACGAGCAGTACTTC. Amino acid sequence: CASSLVAQGTYEQYF. This chain links TRBV7-2 with TRBJ2-7; either TRBD1 or TRBD2 may supply D (5 bases each). The CDR3 sequence is 15 residues long. Germline V CDR1 and CDR2: SGHTA, FQGNSA. V was shortened by 1 base and J by 2 bases, with 12 bases between the two germline ends.